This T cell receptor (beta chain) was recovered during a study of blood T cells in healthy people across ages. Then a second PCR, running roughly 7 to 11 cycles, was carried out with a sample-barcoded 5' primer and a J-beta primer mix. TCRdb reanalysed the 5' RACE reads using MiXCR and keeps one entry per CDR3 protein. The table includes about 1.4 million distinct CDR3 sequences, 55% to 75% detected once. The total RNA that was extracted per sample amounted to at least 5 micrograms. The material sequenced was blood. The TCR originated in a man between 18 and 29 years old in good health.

The CDR3 DNA follows: TGCGCCAGCAGCCAAGGACAGGGAAGGGCTTTTCGGGCTTTCTTT. Its protein product is CASSQGQGRAFRAFF. The chain couples TRBV5-1 to TRBJ1-1; 8 bases are shared with TRBD1. Germline values: CDR1 SGHRS, CDR2 YFSETQ. Unmatched junction bases numbered 16, after V lost 4 bases and J lost 11 bases. The CDR3 covers 15 residues.